This T cell receptor (beta chain) was retrieved from a study of cytomegalovirus exposure and HLA in healthy donors. For the study at large: It was reported in a later analysis that the 100 to 150 validation repertoires used the same platform as the approximately 670 first-cohort repertoires.

Profiling relied on immunoSEQ multiplex PCR, and the TCRdb table lists in-frame clones only, not all of them. The table lists roughly 63,000 clones, approximately 88% of them singletons. Findings and caveats of the study: Generally TCR sequences proved uncommon, though certain public TCRs appeared in numerous donors. Cytomegalovirus association was listed for under 200 TCR beta chains. Subsequent analysis showed first-cohort TCR clusters tending to co-occur in some 120 validation repertoires.

The V and J ends lost 5 bases and 3 bases respectively, with 8 bases between them. This CDR3 has 12 residues. Germline V lookup: CDR1 MNHEY, CDR2 SVGAGI. Remarks on this clone: What it binds is unknown.

The TCR comes from a woman under 30 in good health and CMV-seronegative. The specimen was PBMCs. The chain links TRBV6-5 to TRBJ2-7; D unresolved. The CDR3 region has the DNA TGTGCCAGCAGTCCCCCCTACTACGAGCAGTACTTC. It yields the protein CASSPPYYEQYF.